This T cell receptor (beta chain) derives from a study of T cell repertoires in cytomegalovirus infection. Study context: Carrying CMV and the relevant HLA type showed in public TCR beta signatures.

On this clonotype: What it binds is not known.

TCRdb redid the calling of the reads with MiXCR, one entry per CDR3 protein. The profile covers about 180,000 distinct CDR3 sequences, with about 22% appearing a single time and under 30% taken by the ten largest. This CDR3 comprises 11 residues. Germline V gene data show CDR1 as SNHLY and CDR2 as FYNNEI. With 7 bases removed from V and 5 bases from J, the gap between germline ends came to 7 bases. General study findings and limits: There were HLA-C-restricted CMV-specific TCR beta clonotypes dominating the ex vivo response.

The sequencing here drew on CD8+ T cells from cultured PBMCs, taken from culture after CMV antigen stimulation. The clonotype was recovered from a human donor in good health (CMV status not recorded). Some clones in this sample may be carry-over from other donors' samples. J is TRBJ2-3 and V is TRBV2, with D uncertain. The CDR3: CASNWRDTQYF. For the CDR3, the DNA is TGTGCCAGCAATTGGCGAGATACGCAGTATTTT.